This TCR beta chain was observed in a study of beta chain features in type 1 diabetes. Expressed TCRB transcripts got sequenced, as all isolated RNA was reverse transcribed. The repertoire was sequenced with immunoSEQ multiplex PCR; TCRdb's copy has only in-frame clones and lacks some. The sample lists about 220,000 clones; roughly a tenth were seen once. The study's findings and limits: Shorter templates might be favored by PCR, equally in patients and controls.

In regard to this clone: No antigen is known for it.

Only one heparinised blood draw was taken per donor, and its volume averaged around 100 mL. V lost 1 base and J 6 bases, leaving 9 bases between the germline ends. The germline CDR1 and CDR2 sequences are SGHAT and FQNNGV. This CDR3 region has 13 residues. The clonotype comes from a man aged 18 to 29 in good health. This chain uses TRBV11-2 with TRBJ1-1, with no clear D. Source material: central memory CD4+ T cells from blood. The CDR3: CASSLARYAEAFF. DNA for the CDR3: TGTGCCAGCAGCTTAGCCAGGTACGCTGAAGCTTTCTTT. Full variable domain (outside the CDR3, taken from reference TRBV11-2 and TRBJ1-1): EAGVAQSPRYKIIEKRQSVAFWCNPISGHATLYWYQQILGQGPKLLIQFQNNGVVDDSQLPKDRFSAERLKGVDSTLKIQPAKLEDSAVYLCASSLARYAEAFFGQGTRLTVV.